The entry that follows covers one TCR beta chain sequence. It lacks a known antigen. Base-call qualities are not available, and no considerably larger clone is one nucleotide away. This entry is derived from a study of persistence of HIV-infected CD4 T cells (dated by TCRdb to about 2020). Regarding the research as a whole: CMV- and HIV-1 Gag-responding CD4+ T cells were isolated from ART-treated individuals so that antigen-driven clonal expansion of HIV-1-infected cells could be examined. Apart from a couple of participants who underwent leukapheresis at a single time point, peripheral blood samples of up to about 180 mL were collected from participants at multiple time points. In the cross-participant TCR cluster analysis, roughly eight participants were included for CMV and 7 participants were included for Gag. Participants had been on suppressive ART for a median of around 8 years. The clonality of all cells in each sorted population was measured by TCRbeta sequencing, and the clonality of infected cells was measured by proviral sequencing.

According to the study, the label for this sample's treatment or condition signals: suppressive antiretroviral therapy. Cells were stimulated with lysates of CMV-infected fibroblasts at 7.5 to 10 ug/mL. Memory populations depleted of antigen-responding cells were obtained by sorting nonresponding CD40L-negative CD69-negative CD45RO-high memory CD4+ T cells. HIV-1-infected adults in whom suppressive ART had been started during chronic infection were enrolled as participants. For at least 4 years, participants had undetectable plasma HIV-1 RNA, below 50 copies/mL. To be included, a participant needed positive CMV serology and a CD4+ T cell count above 400 cells/uL. Before stimulation, PBMCs were isolated using density centrifugation and depleted of CD8+ T cells. CD8-depleted PBMCs were stimulated for over 15 hours with anti-CD28/CD49d costimulation, CD40-blocking antibody and enfuvirtide to prevent new infections. Sorting was done on either a Beckman Coulter MoFlo Legacy or an XDP sorter, and propidium iodide was used to exclude dead cells. For samples with more than one million cells, genomic DNA was extracted with the QIAamp DNA Mini Kit, and for all other samples the Quick-DNA Microprep Kit was used.

The CDR3 runs 13 residues from the cysteine to the phenylalanine. Of the read, only the CDR3 DNA is kept; its 39 bases are in frame from base 1. Sequences ENHRY (CDR1) and SYGVKD (CDR2) are obtained from the germline V gene. Broader findings and caveats from the paper: Few individuals were included in the study, and only a limited range of antigens was tested. Enrichment of degenerate expanded CDR3beta sequences was found in antigen-responding cells, suggesting convergent selection of CD4+ responses to CMV and Gag. Within the same sorted populations, how oligoclonal the TCRs were correlated with how oligoclonal the proviruses were. Bulk TCR analyses could not be limited to the rare CMV-responding cells that actually contained HIV-1 proviruses. TCRbeta richness in CMV- and Gag-responding cells was significantly lower than in anti-CD3/anti-CD28-responding cells; CMV-responding cells had higher oligoclonality than CD3/CD28-stimulated and Gag-responding cells.

The immunoSEQ hsTCRB assay version 4, run in survey mode, was used to sequence TCRbeta repertoires from genomic DNA. For TCRbeta sequencing, genomic DNA was diluted to approximately 9.9 ng/uL, and up to about 1 ug was used per sample. In the source study's methods: Analysis of the TCRbeta data was done in ImmunoSeq Analyzer 3.0, and diversity was computed on productive nucleotide rearrangements. Using the Immunarch R package, the improved Chao index served to estimate lower-bound TCR diversity and the Gini coefficient served to estimate clonality. Nucleotide rearrangements that differed but encoded the same CDR3beta amino acid sequence were counted as separate clonotypes. Differential abundance analysis identified TCRbeta sequences significantly enriched in antigen-responding cells relative to anti-CD3/anti-CD28-activated cells. TCRs were clustered by predicted peptide-MHC specificity with GLIPH2, both within individual participants and across merged participant data sets. Sourced from immuneACCESS, this table was stored by TCRdb with only in-frame sequences that have V and J called. A share of the clones is absent; for the studies checked, an unresolved V gene accounts for under half, and the remainder has no known explanation. V and J calls and clone size are copied from that table; D and trimming were computed from the DNA. This sample lists about 33,000 clones; around 80% were detected once. The ten biggest clones cover 5% to 7% of the sample.

Recombination linked TRBV10-3 to TRBJ2-3, with the D gene uncertain. The clonotype comes from an adult woman with HIV who was CMV-seropositive. The sample consisted of CD4+ T cells sorted from PBMCs after approximately 19-hour stimulation, taken from a patient who received antiretroviral therapy. The sample's cell subset or site label is to be understood as: CD40L-CD69- CD45RO-high memory CD4 T cells not responding to CMV lysate. The sequence in DNA is TGTTTTCCCCCGGTACGGAGCACAGATACGCAGTATTTT. Its protein is CFPPVRSTDTQYF.